This entry concerns a single TCR beta chain. This CDR3 is also generated by other DNA sequences in the sample. PCR used 60 Vbeta primers and 13 Jbeta primers. Generated by immunoSEQ multiplex PCR, the TCRdb table keeps only in-frame clones and is missing some. Seen here are fewer than 140,000 clones, roughly four fifths observed once, and the top ten hold 5% to 7%. These data belong to a study of cytomegalovirus exposure and HLA in healthy donors. V shed 6 bases and J shed 3 bases, with 22 bases lying between them. The germline V gene has CDR1 SNHLY and CDR2 FYNNEI. This CDR3 is built from 17 residues.

Sequencing used PBMCs. The sequence came from a woman in her fifties or sixties in good health and CMV-seropositive. The V call is TRBV2, the J call TRBJ2-3; maybe TRBD1 (6 bases). The CDR3 coding sequence is TGTGCCAGCAGGACAACCCAACAGGGCTTCTGGACAGATACGCAGTATTTT. It codes for CASRTTQQGFWTDTQYF.